These 22 T cell receptor beta chains share one sample of origin, sequenced in a study of early T cells in non-severe SARS-CoV-2 infection. TCRdb reprocessed the 5' RACE reads via MiXCR and lists one record per CDR3 protein. The table lists around 40,000 distinct CDR3 sequences, 11% of them singletons, with roughly a fifth in the top ten. Sequenced: whole blood. The receptors come from an adult who was a healthcare worker with PCR-confirmed SARS-CoV-2 infection or an uninfected control (not recorded which).

This clonotype was detected ten times or more. V and J are TRBV10-3 and TRBJ1-4, with D unclear. The CDR3 is 14 amino acids. The germline V gene encodes CDR1 ENHRY and CDR2 SYGVKD. The V and J ends lost 3 bases and 2 bases respectively, with 7 bases between them. The chain's CDR3 is CAISELGTNEKLFF. The CDR3 nucleotides read TGTGCCATCAGTGAACTGGGGACTAATGAAAAACTGTTTTTT.

This clonotype was recorded a few times. A much larger clone sits a single nucleotide away, making a read error possible. The gene calls are TRBV4-2 and TRBJ2-2; D might be TRBD2 (6 bases). Trimming took 3 bases from V and 7 from J, leaving 21 bases between them. Germline lookup yields CDR1 LGHNA and CDR2 YNFKEQ. The CDR3 loop spans 17 amino acids. The CDR3 reads CASSQALGLGRIGELFF. The CDR3, as DNA: TGTGCCAGCAGCCAGGCCCTGGGACTGGGGAGGATCGGGGAGCTGTTTTTT.

The J gene is TRBJ2-7, the V gene TRBV28; 10 nucleotides align to TRBD2. The ends lost 5 bases at V and 0 bases at J; junction bases unmatched: 4. Germline V gives CDR1 MDHEN, CDR2 SYDVKM. The CDR3 spans 15 residues. CDR3 bases: TGTGCCAGCAGTAGCCTAGCGGGGGCCTCCTACGAGCAGTACTTC. Translation: CASSSLAGASYEQYF.

This clonotype came up a few times. This chain joins TRBV5-1 and TRBJ2-7, with 9 bases matching TRBD2. The CDR3 is 14 residues long. V lost 2 bases and J lost 3; bases outside the gene matches: 3. Germline values: CDR1 SGHRS, CDR2 YFSETQ. This chain's CDR3 is CASSLAGGNYEQYF. The CDR3 region has the DNA TGCGCCAGCAGCTTAGCGGGAGGCAACTACGAGCAGTACTTC.

This clonotype was detected only a few times. This chain links TRBV11-3 with TRBJ2-1; the match to TRBD1 covers 7 bases. The CDR3 has 15 amino acids. Germline V gene sequence: CDR1 SGHNT, CDR2 YENEEA. V lost 5 bases to trimming and J lost 5 bases; unmatched junction nucleotides: 9. The chain's CDR3 is CASSPRDSKNNEQFF. CDR3 bases: TGTGCCAGCAGCCCAAGGGACAGTAAGAACAATGAGCAGTTCTTC.

At least ten counts were recorded for this clonotype. The chain is built from TRBV7-9 and TRBJ1-4; D might be TRBD1 (6 bases). The CDR3 extends over 16 amino acids. V was cut by 2 bases and J by 11 bases, with 21 bases left in between. Germline V gives CDR1 SEHNR, CDR2 FQNEAQ (reference sequence). The CDR3 spells CASSLTSGTSRTKLFF. The CDR3 DNA sequence: TGTGCCAGCAGCTTAACATCCGGGACAAGTCGAACGAAACTGTTTTTT.

Ten or more counts support this clonotype. The rearrangement links TRBV4-2 to TRBJ1-5; a possible D gene is TRBD1 (5 bases). The CDR3 is 14 amino acids. Germline CDR1 reads LGHNA; CDR2 reads YNFKEQ. V was pared by 0 bases and J by 5 bases, with 8 bases between. The CDR3 here is CASSQETGDQPQHF. Written as DNA, the CDR3 is TGTGCCAGCAGCCAAGAAACGGGGGATCAGCCCCAGCATTTT.

This clonotype was seen repeatedly, ten times or more. The rearrangement uses TRBV29-1 and TRBJ1-1; perhaps TRBD1 as D (5 bases). The length of the CDR3 is 13 residues. Germline assignment: CDR1 SQVTM and CDR2 ANQGSEA. V was trimmed by 2 bases and J by 4 bases, leaving 11 bases between them. The CDR3 reads CSVERGGGTEAFF. In DNA, the CDR3 is TGCAGCGTTGAACGGGGCGGAGGCACTGAAGCTTTCTTT.

The V and J genes are TRBV6-5 and TRBJ2-5; D is perhaps TRBD1 or TRBD2 (5 bases each). The CDR3 length is 17 residues. Germline loops: CDR1 MNHEY, CDR2 SVGAGI. Trimming cost V 0 bases and J 5 bases, with 19 bases left between them. CDR3 bases: TGTGCCAGCAGTTACTCGACCGGGGCGTTCGTGCCGGAGACCCAGTACTTC. This gives the protein CASSYSTGAFVPETQYF.

The chain recombines TRBV12-3 or TRBV12-4 with TRBJ2-1; 8 bases fit TRBD2. Germline trimming cut 5 bases from V and 7 bases from J; bases unmatched to any gene: 7. This CDR3 contains 14 residues. The CDR3 DNA follows: TGTGCCAGCAGTCCAGGACTAGCATCAAATGAGCAGTTCTTC. Amino acid sequence: CASSPGLASNEQFF.

The CDR3 loop is CSIVAGSYEQYF. For the CDR3, the DNA is TGCAGCATTGTGGCAGGGTCCTACGAGCAGTACTTC. V usage is TRBV29-1 and J usage is TRBJ2-7; maybe TRBD1 (5 bases). V was trimmed by 8 bases and J by 1 base, leaving 12 bases between them. This CDR3 is built from 12 residues. Germline V gene data show CDR1 as SQVTM and CDR2 as ANQGSEA.

This clonotype has just a few counts. The chain employs TRBV9 and TRBJ2-1, with D possibly matching TRBD1 (6 bases). The ends were cut back, 0 bases at V and 9 bases at J, with 16 bases in the middle. Germline V lookup: CDR1 SGDLS, CDR2 YYNGEE. This CDR3 region has 15 residues. The CDR3 DNA follows: TGTGCCAGCAGCGTAGTCACCTCAGGGGCTGTTGAGCAGTTCTTC. It translates to CASSVVTSGAVEQFF. Using reference TRBV9 and TRBJ2-1 for the parts outside the CDR3, the full variable domain is DSGVTQTPKHLITATGQRVTLRCSPRSGDLSVYWYQQSLDQGLQFLIQYYNGEERAKGNILERFSAQQFPDLHSELNLSSLELGDSALYFCASSVVTSGAVEQFFGPGTRLTVL.

With regard to this clonotype: A read error may be the cause here, since a much bigger clone is one base away. The chain uses TRBV7-3 and TRBJ2-1; D is unresolved. Germline V lookup: CDR1 SGHTA, CDR2 FQGTGA. The CDR3 has 11 residues. The CDR3 loop is CTSSPRNEQFF. In DNA form, the CDR3 reads TGTACCAGCAGCCCCCGGAATGAGCAGTTCTTC.

This clonotype was counted ten times or more. The CDR3 nucleotides are TGTGCCATCAGTGAAGGGGGCAGGGGCGAATACAATGAGCAGTTCTTC. Translating gives CAISEGGRGEYNEQFF. This chain connects TRBV10-3 to TRBJ2-1; 7 nucleotides line up with TRBD1. V dropped 3 bases and J dropped 4; count of bases not matched to a gene: 9. The CDR3 is 16 amino acids. Per germline, CDR1 ENHRY and CDR2 SYGVKD.

At least ten counts were recorded for this clonotype. V and J are TRBV6-1 and TRBJ1-5; TRBD1 is a possible D gene (6 bases). The ends were cut back, 7 bases at V and 4 bases at J, with 14 bases in the middle. CDR3 length: 14 amino acids. The germline CDR1 and CDR2 sequences are MNHNS and SASEGT. The CDR3 DNA follows: TGTGCCAGCACCCTGGGACAACCTAATCAGCCCCAGCATTTT. Protein: CASTLGQPNQPQHF.

The CDR3 DNA is TGTGCCAGCAGTTTTCAGGGTAACTATGGCTACACCTTC. Its protein product is CASSFQGNYGYTF. V usage is TRBV12-3 or TRBV12-4 and J usage is TRBJ1-2, with D possibly being TRBD1 (5 bases). Deletions cut 3 bases from V and 1 base from J, with 6 bases between. This CDR3 is 13 amino acids long.

Many counts were recorded for this clonotype. The J gene is TRBJ2-5, the V gene TRBV20-1; D call uncertain. Trimming pared 0 bases from V and 1 base from J, leaving 12 bases between. Germline CDR1 reads DFQATT; CDR2 reads SNEGSKA (reference sequence). CDR3 length: 15 residues. This CDR3 is CSARDLRAAQETQYF. CDR3 DNA: TGCAGTGCTAGAGATCTCCGGGCAGCCCAAGAGACCCAGTACTTC.

This clonotype was counted at least ten times. The chain joins TRBV9 to TRBJ2-1, with 11 nucleotides matching TRBD2. Germline-derived CDR1 and CDR2 are SGDLS and YYNGEE. The ends lost 1 base at V and 3 bases at J; junction bases unmatched: 0. The CDR3 covers 15 residues. CDR3 nucleotide sequence: TGTGCCAGCAGCGTACTAGCGGGAGGCTACAATGAGCAGTTCTTC. Protein product: CASSVLAGGYNEQFF.

A few counts support this clonotype. V and J are TRBV9 and TRBJ1-2; D is unresolved. This CDR3 has 12 residues. CDR1 is SGDLS, CDR2 YYNGEE, per germline. V lost 4 bases to trimming and J lost 7 bases, with 11 bases between them. The CDR3: CASSKAAPGYTF. CDR3 bases: TGTGCCAGCAGCAAAGCGGCACCTGGCTACACCTTC.

The J gene is TRBJ2-7, the V gene TRBV12-3 or TRBV12-4, with D possibly TRBD1 on 7 matching bases. The V end was cut by 7 bases, the J end by 2 bases, with 18 bases between. The CDR3 covers 15 residues. The CDR3 sequence: CASTLGQGGPYEQYF. In DNA, the CDR3 is TGTGCCAGCACCTTAGGGCAGGGGGGACCCTACGAGCAGTACTTC.

This clonotype has just a few counts. The chain combines TRBV6-2 or TRBV6-3 with TRBJ1-5, with 11 bases fitting TRBD1. With V trimmed by 2 bases and J by 4 bases, 4 bases remained unmatched. CDR1 and CDR2 (germline): MNHEY, SVGEGT. The CDR3 covers 16 residues. CDR3 sequence (DNA): TGTGCCAGCAGTTACCCCAGGGACAGGGGGAATCAGCCCCAGCATTTT. It encodes CASSYPRDRGNQPQHF.

Here the CDR3 reads CASSKNPTGEKLFF. Written as DNA, the CDR3 is TGTGCCAGCAGCAAAAACCCGACAGGGGAAAAACTGTTTTTT. This chain joins TRBV7-6 and TRBJ1-4; 7 nucleotides agree with TRBD1. Germline V gene lookup returns CDR1 SGHVS and CDR2 FNYEAQ. The CDR3 has 14 residues. The trim removed 5 bases at V and 8 bases at J, leaving 8 bases unmatched.